What follows are 22 T cell receptor beta chains derived from one specimen sequenced in a study of T cell repertoires in cytomegalovirus infection. MiXCR, applied by TCRdb to the reads, yields one record per CDR3 protein. In the table there are about 310,000 distinct CDR3 sequences, approximately 25% of which are singletons. Which antigens these TCRs recognize remains unknown. Sequenced here: cultured PBMCs, sampled from culture after CMV antigen stimulation. The receptors here all came from a human donor in good health (CMV status not recorded). Some clones in this sample may be carry-over from other donors' samples.

This clonotype was seen at least ten times. The chain recombines TRBV2 with TRBJ2-3, with D possibly matching TRBD2 (5 bases). The germline V and J ends were trimmed by 7 bases and 6 bases, with 17 bases remaining between them. The germline V gene encodes CDR1 SNHLY and CDR2 FYNNEI. This CDR3 comprises 14 residues. The CDR3 here is CASTRTPGGDTQYF. In DNA form, the CDR3 reads TGTGCCAGCACCAGGACTCCCGGTGGGGATACGCAGTATTTT. Full variable domain (rest looked up from reference TRBV2 and TRBJ2-3): EPEVTQTPSHQVTQMGQEVILRCVPISNHLYFYWYRQILGQKVEFLVSFYNNEISEKSEIFDDQFSVERPDGSNFTLKIRSTKLEDSAMYFCASTRTPGGDTQYFGPGTRLTVL.

This clonotype was counted between two and nine times. The chain carries TRBV20-1 and TRBJ2-3, with 7 bases that match TRBD2. The CDR3 covers 13 residues. Germline lookup yields CDR1 DFQATT and CDR2 SNEGSKA (reference sequence). V shed 5 bases, J shed 4 bases, and the junction held 6 bases outside the gene matches. DNA of the CDR3: TGCAGTGCTGGGGGGGGATACGCAGATACGCAGTATTTT. Protein product: CSAGGGYADTQYF.

The gene calls are TRBV4-3 and TRBJ1-6, with unresolved D. The CDR3 covers 16 residues. Trimming removed 1 base at V and 0 bases at J, with 7 bases between. The germline V gene has CDR1 LGHNA and CDR2 YSLEER. CDR3 DNA: TGCGCCAGCAGCCAAGGAACAAGCTCCTATAATTCACCCCTCCACTTT. Amino acid sequence: CASSQGTSSYNSPLHF.

This clonotype came up many times. The chain has TRBV7-3 and TRBJ2-7, with D tentatively TRBD2 (7 bases). Trimming removed 3 bases at V and 3 bases at J, with 15 bases between. Germline CDR1 reads SGHTA; CDR2 reads FQGTGA. The CDR3 consists of 15 residues. The CDR3 DNA follows: TGTGCCAGCAGCTTGGGAAGGGGGGGAGTCTACGAGCAGTACTTC. It codes for CASSLGRGGVYEQYF.

The CDR3 DNA reads TGTGCCACCAGCACCATCGGACAGGGCCGCAATCAGCCCCAGCATTTT. It yields the protein CATSTIGQGRNQPQHF. The chain employs TRBV15 and TRBJ1-5, with 8 positions matching TRBD1. V shed 4 bases and J 2 bases; nucleotides not matched to a gene: 7. The V gene's germline CDR1 is LNHNV and CDR2 YYDKDF (reference sequence). CDR3 size: 16 residues.

The chain joins TRBV5-1 to TRBJ1-1; tentatively, D is TRBD1 (5 bases). Germline V gene data show CDR1 as SGHRS and CDR2 as YFSETQ. V was cut by 4 bases and J by 1 base, with 11 bases left in between. The CDR3 is made up of 14 amino acids. This chain's CDR3 is CASSQNGQNTEAFF. The CDR3 coding sequence is TGCGCCAGCAGCCAGAACGGACAGAACACTGAAGCTTTCTTT.

V is TRBV19 and J is TRBJ2-4, with TRBD1 matching 7 bases. The length of the CDR3 is 14 residues. CDR1 is LNHDA and CDR2 is SQIVND in the germline V gene (reference sequence). The trim removed 9 bases at V and 4 bases at J, leaving 9 bases unmatched. The CDR3 DNA sequence: TGTGCCAGCCTAAACGTGGGACAGAAAAACATTCAGTACTTC. As protein: CASLNVGQKNIQYF.

V gene TRBV28 combines with J gene TRBJ2-7, with a possible D match to TRBD2 (5 bases). The germline V gene encodes CDR1 MDHEN and CDR2 SYDVKM. The CDR3 extends over 14 amino acids. Trimming removed 4 bases at V and 5 bases at J, with 15 bases between. CDR3 in DNA: TGTGCCAGCAGTTCCTCTATAAAGAGGGACGAGCAGTACGTC. Protein sequence: CASSSSIKRDEQYV.

This clonotype was seen ten or more times. The chain carries TRBV7-2 and TRBJ1-6, with 8 bases lining up with TRBD1. The CDR3 totals 14 residues. V dropped 4 bases and J dropped 7; count of bases not matched to a gene: 3. CDR1 SGHTA and CDR2 FQGNSA come from the germline V gene. The CDR3, as DNA: TGTGCCAGCAGCTCCGGACAGGGAAATTCACCCCTCCACTTT. Protein sequence: CASSSGQGNSPLHF.

The chain links TRBV19 to TRBJ1-2, with D unclear. The CDR3 is made up of 13 amino acids. Looked up from germline, CDR1 is LNHDA and CDR2 is SQIVND (reference sequence). V was clipped by 4 bases and J by 7 bases, with 13 bases between them. CDR3 nucleotides: TGTGCCAGTAGTACCCTCGGAGAGGGTGGCTACACCTTC. It translates to CASSTLGEGGYTF.

Of note for this clonotype: This sequence may be a read error, since a much larger clone differs from it by one base. This rearrangement joins TRBV27 to TRBJ2-5, with TRBD2 matching 7 bases. This CDR3 contains 14 residues. CDR1 is MNHEY and CDR2 is SMNVEV in the germline V gene (reference sequence). CDR3 in amino acids: CAAKPWGEGETLYF. CDR3 coding DNA: TGTGCCGCAAAACCGTGGGGGGAGGGAGAGACCCTGTACTTC.

The chain joins TRBV11-2 to TRBJ1-1; the match to TRBD1 covers 9 bases. Germline values: CDR1 SGHAT, CDR2 FQNNGV. The V and J ends lost 5 bases and 4 bases, in that order; junction bases with no gene match: 8. The CDR3 has 15 residues. CDR3 DNA sequence: TGTGCCAGCAGCAACCGGGACAGGGAACTCACTGAAGCTTTCTTT. Its protein is CASSNRDRELTEAFF.

In this sample, this clonotype turned up a few times. V is TRBV18 and J is TRBJ1-2, with D possibly matching TRBD1 (5 bases). This CDR3 region has 14 residues. V was cut by 3 bases and J by 0 bases, with 8 bases left in between. From germline, CDR1 is KGHSH and CDR2 LQKENI. The CDR3 reads CASSPGPPNYGYTF. Here the CDR3 DNA reads TGTGCCAGCTCACCGGGACCTCCTAACTATGGCTACACCTTC.

This clonotype has a handful of counts. This rearrangement joins TRBV7-2 to TRBJ1-2; 7 positions match TRBD1. The junction had 6 bases not matched to a gene; V was cut back by 4 bases and J by 4 bases. Germline V gene sequence: CDR1 SGHTA, CDR2 FQGNSA. The CDR3 extends over 14 amino acids. In DNA form, the CDR3 reads TGTGCCAGCAGCTCCCGACAGGGAATCTATGGCTACACCTTC. Its protein is CASSSRQGIYGYTF. Combining the CDR3 with reference TRBV7-2 and TRBJ1-2 gives the whole variable domain GAGVSQSPSNKVTEKGKDVELRCDPISGHTALYWYRQSLGQGLEFLIYFQGNSAPDKSGLPSDRFSAERTGGSVSTLTIQRTQQEDSAVYLCASSSRQGIYGYTFGSGTRLTVV.

The J gene is TRBJ1-1, the V gene TRBV7-9; D remains ambiguous. This CDR3 has 16 amino acids. In germline, CDR1 is SEHNR, CDR2 FQNEAQ (reference sequence). The V and J ends lost 2 bases and 1 base respectively, with 14 bases between them. CDR3 sequence (DNA): TGTGCCAGCAGCTTAACGGTGGGGTTAGGGAACACTGAAGCTTTCTTT. Its protein is CASSLTVGLGNTEAFF.

The gene calls are TRBV10-2 and TRBJ2-1, with 8 bases lining up with TRBD2. Germline V gene sequence: CDR1 WSHSY, CDR2 SAAADI. This CDR3 has 16 residues. Trimming at V came to 2 bases and at J to 9 bases, leaving 12 bases not matched to a gene. CDR3 residues: CASSEASGPGPGEQFF. The DNA of the CDR3 is TGCGCCAGCAGTGAGGCTAGCGGGCCCGGTCCAGGTGAGCAGTTCTTC.

This clonotype was found a few times. The chain is built from TRBV29-1 and TRBJ2-5; D is tentatively TRBD1 or TRBD2 (6 bases each). Trimming cost V 2 bases and J 2 bases, with 9 bases left between them. From germline, CDR1 is SQVTM and CDR2 ANQGSEA. The CDR3 contains 13 residues. This chain's CDR3 is CSVETGAQETQYF. In nucleotides, the CDR3 is TGCAGCGTTGAAACGGGGGCTCAAGAGACCCAGTACTTC.

This clonotype appeared many times. The genes are TRBV7-9 and TRBJ2-1; 8 bases are shared with TRBD1. CDR1 is SEHNR, CDR2 FQNEAQ, per germline (reference sequence). The CDR3 covers 20 residues. V gave up 3 bases and J gave up 3 bases; unmatched junction bases: 19. This CDR3 reads CASSFLRPPTGTGNYNEQFF. As DNA, the CDR3 is TGTGCCAGCAGCTTCCTTAGGCCCCCCACCGGGACAGGTAACTACAATGAGCAGTTCTTC.

This chain links TRBV5-1 with TRBJ2-7, with TRBD2 identical over 7 bases. There are 14 residues in the CDR3. Germline CDR1 and CDR2: SGHRS and YFSETQ. J gave up 6 bases and V 4 bases, and 10 bases lay outside the gene matches. The CDR3 DNA sequence: TGCGCCAGCAGCCCTTGGGAGGGCCTTGCCGAGCAGTACGTC. Translating gives CASSPWEGLAEQYV.

J is TRBJ2-1 and V is TRBV6-1, with D maybe TRBD2 (8 bases). With 10 bases removed from V and 3 bases from J, the gap between germline ends came to 22 bases. Germline lookup yields CDR1 MNHNS and CDR2 SASEGT. This CDR3 contains 16 residues. Here the CDR3 reads CAIRGGAGVNYNEQFF. In DNA form, the CDR3 reads TGTGCCATCAGGGGGGGAGCGGGAGTAAACTACAATGAGCAGTTCTTC.

The chain employs TRBV7-2 and TRBJ2-7; D gene uncertain. The CDR3 loop spans 13 amino acids. From germline, CDR1 is SGHTA and CDR2 FQGNSA. The V end was cut by 3 bases, the J end by 7 bases, with 13 bases between. CDR3 region: CASSFLAGAEQYF. The CDR3 DNA follows: TGTGCCAGCAGCTTCTTGGCTGGAGCGGAGCAGTACTTC.

This clonotype showed up just a few times. The genes are TRBV12-3 or TRBV12-4 and TRBJ1-5, with D hard to call. Trimming took 3 bases from V and 1 from J, leaving 13 bases between them. The CDR3 consists of 16 residues. The DNA for the CDR3 is TGTGCCAGCAGTTTGGAGGCTGGACCGAGCAATCAGCCCCAGCATTTT. It yields the protein CASSLEAGPSNQPQHF.